These T cell receptor beta chains were read from a single sample in a study of CD8 T cells in Susac syndrome. From the immunoSEQ multiplex PCR reads, TCRdb called clonotypes with MiXCR, one entry per CDR3 protein. Seen here are approximately 150,000 distinct CDR3 sequences, less than 95% observed once, and the top ten hold more than 0.065%. The sequenced sample consisted of CD4+ T cells from PBMCs. The receptors were gathered from a human donor in good health. Each CDR3 is given with its conserved first and last residue. The order of the fields is clone size, D gene, J gene, V gene, CDR3 protein, CDR3 DNA. A D gene is named only where the DNA matches it firmly. Where a row states a size, it is once, few, many or the class of an expanded clone; other rows omit it.

clone_size: .; d_call: TRBD1; j_call: TRBJ2-7; v_call: TRBV20-1; cdr3_aa: CSAKGTGFNEQYF; cdr3_nt: TGCAGTGCTAAGGGGACAGGGTTCAACGAGCAGTACTTC
clone_size: .; d_call: .; j_call: TRBJ1-5; v_call: TRBV28; cdr3_aa: CASSPSGGPRGDQPQHF; cdr3_nt: TGTGCCAGCAGTCCCAGCGGAGGTCCTCGTGGTGATCAGCCCCAGCATTTT
clone_size: .; d_call: .; j_call: TRBJ2-7; v_call: TRBV3-1; cdr3_aa: CASGNTEQYF; cdr3_nt: TGTGCCAGCGGGAACACCGAGCAGTACTTC
clone_size: .; d_call: .; j_call: TRBJ2-2; v_call: TRBV19; cdr3_aa: CASSIGVGELFF; cdr3_nt: TGTGCCAGTAGTATTGGGGTCGGGGAGCTGTTTTTT
clone_size: .; d_call: .; j_call: TRBJ2-3; v_call: TRBV9; cdr3_aa: CASSVGDLVDTQYF; cdr3_nt: TGTGCCAGCAGCGTAGGTGACCTCGTCGATACGCAGTATTTT
clone_size: .; d_call: .; j_call: TRBJ2-1; v_call: TRBV20-1; cdr3_aa: CSSGTQNNEQFF; cdr3_nt: TGCAGTTCCGGGACTCAAAACAATGAGCAGTTCTTC
clone_size: .; d_call: .; j_call: TRBJ1-1; v_call: TRBV29-1; cdr3_aa: CSVNREVGTEAFF; cdr3_nt: TGCAGCGTCAACAGGGAAGTGGGCACTGAAGCTTTCTTT
clone_size: .; d_call: TRBD1; j_call: TRBJ1-2; v_call: TRBV3-1; cdr3_aa: CASSHATGAYGYTF; cdr3_nt: TGTGCCAGCAGCCATGCAACAGGGGCATATGGCTACACCTTC
clone_size: .; d_call: .; j_call: TRBJ2-1; v_call: TRBV5-1; cdr3_aa: CASSPGGGGNREQFF; cdr3_nt: TGCGCCAGCAGTCCCGGTGGAGGGGGAAACCGTGAGCAGTTCTTC
clone_size: .; d_call: .; j_call: TRBJ1-4; v_call: TRBV18; cdr3_aa: CASSRRFNEKLFF; cdr3_nt: TGTGCCAGCTCACGACGGTTTAATGAAAAACTGTTTTTT
clone_size: once; d_call: .; j_call: TRBJ2-2; v_call: TRBV27; cdr3_aa: CASSFMQYTGELFF; cdr3_nt: TGTGCCAGCAGTTTTATGCAATACACCGGGGAGCTGTTTTTT
clone_size: once; d_call: TRBD1; j_call: TRBJ1-2; v_call: TRBV5-1; cdr3_aa: CASSSPLNRTGANYGYTF; cdr3_nt: TGCGCCAGCAGCTCCCCACTGAACAGGACAGGGGCCAACTATGGCTACACCTTC
clone_size: .; d_call: .; j_call: TRBJ1-1; v_call: TRBV15; cdr3_aa: CATSRDQQEAFF; cdr3_nt: TGTGCCACCAGCAGAGATCAACAAGAAGCTTTCTTT
clone_size: .; d_call: .; j_call: TRBJ2-7; v_call: TRBV2; cdr3_aa: CASSELLPVEQYF; cdr3_nt: TGTGCCAGCAGTGAACTTTTACCGGTCGAGCAGTACTTC
clone_size: few; d_call: .; j_call: TRBJ2-4; v_call: TRBV5-6; cdr3_aa: CASSFTGVAKNIQYF; cdr3_nt: TGTGCCAGCAGCTTTACCGGGGTAGCCAAAAACATTCAGTACTTC
clone_size: .; d_call: TRBD1; j_call: TRBJ1-5; v_call: TRBV27; cdr3_aa: CASSLAGGGNQPQHF; cdr3_nt: TGTGCCAGCAGTTTAGCAGGGGGCGGCAATCAGCCCCAGCATTTT
clone_size: .; d_call: TRBD1; j_call: TRBJ1-1; v_call: TRBV18; cdr3_aa: CASSPLNLGQGNTEAFF; cdr3_nt: TGTGCCAGCTCACCACTGAATTTGGGACAGGGGAACACTGAAGCTTTCTTT
clone_size: .; d_call: TRBD2; j_call: TRBJ2-5; v_call: TRBV5-1; cdr3_aa: CASSLTSGRAEETQYF; cdr3_nt: TGCGCCAGCAGCTTAACTAGCGGGAGGGCCGAGGAGACCCAGTACTTC
clone_size: .; d_call: .; j_call: TRBJ2-2; v_call: TRBV5-1; cdr3_aa: CASSLQQGSGGELFF; cdr3_nt: TGCGCCAGCAGCTTGCAGCAGGGCTCGGGCGGGGAGCTGTTTTTT
clone_size: once; d_call: .; j_call: TRBJ2-3; v_call: TRBV3-1; cdr3_aa: CASKRADTQYF; cdr3_nt: TGTGCCAGTAAAAGGGCAGATACGCAGTATTTT
clone_size: few; d_call: .; j_call: TRBJ2-6; v_call: TRBV6-5; cdr3_aa: CASSYGPISGANVLTF; cdr3_nt: TGTGCCAGCAGTTACGGTCCCATCTCTGGGGCCAACGTCCTGACTTTC
clone_size: .; d_call: TRBD1; j_call: TRBJ2-5; v_call: TRBV27; cdr3_aa: CASSPLDRLGETQYF; cdr3_nt: TGTGCCAGCAGTCCACTGGACAGGCTGGGAGAGACCCAGTACTTC
clone_size: .; d_call: .; j_call: TRBJ2-4; v_call: TRBV24-1; cdr3_aa: CATSESGKSIQYF; cdr3_nt: TGTGCCACCAGTGAGTCAGGGAAAAGCATTCAGTACTTC
clone_size: .; d_call: .; j_call: TRBJ1-1; v_call: TRBV5-1; cdr3_aa: CASSLPGPNTEAFF; cdr3_nt: TGCGCCAGCAGCTTACCGGGACCGAACACTGAAGCTTTCTTT
clone_size: .; d_call: TRBD1; j_call: TRBJ1-1; v_call: TRBV20-1; cdr3_aa: CSATGGWTEAFF; cdr3_nt: TGCAGTGCTACAGGGGGGTGGACTGAAGCTTTCTTT
clone_size: .; d_call: TRBD2; j_call: TRBJ2-2; v_call: TRBV5-4; cdr3_aa: CASTPLGRAGGTGELFF; cdr3_nt: TGTGCCAGCACTCCCCTGGGACGGGCGGGAGGCACCGGGGAGCTGTTTTTT
clone_size: .; d_call: .; j_call: TRBJ2-5; v_call: TRBV7-2; cdr3_aa: CASSLIGRETQYF; cdr3_nt: TGTGCCAGCAGCTTAATAGGGCGCGAGACCCAGTACTTC
clone_size: once; d_call: .; j_call: TRBJ2-7; v_call: TRBV2; cdr3_aa: CASSGELYEQYF; cdr3_nt: TGTGCCAGCAGTGGGGAACTCTACGAGCAGTACTTC
clone_size: .; d_call: TRBD2; j_call: TRBJ2-1; v_call: TRBV11-2; cdr3_aa: CASSLNFGRERLFGEQFF; cdr3_nt: TGTGCCAGCAGCTTAAATTTTGGGCGGGAGAGGTTATTTGGTGAGCAGTTCTTC
clone_size: .; d_call: TRBD1; j_call: TRBJ2-7; v_call: TRBV7-9; cdr3_aa: CASSEGTGGDYEQYF; cdr3_nt: TGTGCCAGCAGCGAGGGGACAGGGGGGGACTACGAGCAGTACTTC
clone_size: .; d_call: .; j_call: TRBJ1-1; v_call: TRBV9; cdr3_aa: CASSVEGDTEAFF; cdr3_nt: TGTGCCAGCAGCGTAGAGGGGGACACTGAAGCTTTCTTT
clone_size: .; d_call: TRBD1; j_call: TRBJ1-1; v_call: TRBV5-1; cdr3_aa: CASSQMLGTGSGDTEAFF; cdr3_nt: TGCGCCAGCAGCCAGATGTTAGGGACAGGGAGTGGAGACACTGAAGCTTTCTTT
clone_size: .; d_call: TRBD2; j_call: TRBJ2-7; v_call: TRBV6-2/TRBV6-3; cdr3_aa: CASTRAGAESEQYF; cdr3_nt: TGTGCCAGCACCCGAGCGGGAGCGGAATCCGAGCAGTACTTC
clone_size: .; d_call: .; j_call: TRBJ2-7; v_call: TRBV6-5; cdr3_aa: CASSYPPPHEQYF; cdr3_nt: TGTGCCAGCAGTTACCCCCCACCCCACGAGCAGTACTTC
clone_size: .; d_call: .; j_call: TRBJ1-5; v_call: TRBV5-1; cdr3_aa: CASSLGGQNQPQHF; cdr3_nt: TGCGCCAGCAGCTTGGGAGGACAGAATCAGCCCCAGCATTTT
clone_size: .; d_call: TRBD1; j_call: TRBJ2-3; v_call: TRBV18; cdr3_aa: CASSPTRGYADTQYF; cdr3_nt: TGTGCCAGCTCACCAACCAGGGGGTACGCAGATACGCAGTATTTT
clone_size: .; d_call: .; j_call: TRBJ1-1; v_call: TRBV30; cdr3_aa: CAWSGQGNTEAFF; cdr3_nt: TGTGCCTGGAGTGGGCAGGGGAACACTGAAGCTTTCTTT
clone_size: .; d_call: TRBD2; j_call: TRBJ2-7; v_call: TRBV3-1; cdr3_aa: CASSQGWRGDYEQYF; cdr3_nt: TGTGCCAGCAGCCAAGGGTGGCGGGGGGACTACGAGCAGTACTTC
clone_size: .; d_call: TRBD2; j_call: TRBJ2-1; v_call: TRBV4-2; cdr3_aa: CASRPGLAAGNEQFF; cdr3_nt: TGTGCCAGCAGGCCCGGACTAGCGGCGGGTAATGAGCAGTTCTTC
clone_size: .; d_call: .; j_call: TRBJ2-2; v_call: TRBV7-7; cdr3_aa: CASSLIQGTGELFF; cdr3_nt: TGTGCCAGCAGCTTAATCCAGGGTACCGGGGAGCTGTTTTTT
clone_size: .; d_call: .; j_call: TRBJ1-1; v_call: TRBV18; cdr3_aa: CASSPPLGQSEAFF; cdr3_nt: TGTGCCAGCTCCCCACCCTTGGGGCAGAGTGAAGCTTTCTTT
clone_size: .; d_call: TRBD1; j_call: TRBJ1-5; v_call: TRBV2; cdr3_aa: CASTRTGGFDQPQHF; cdr3_nt: TGTGCCAGCACTAGGACAGGAGGGTTCGATCAGCCCCAGCATTTT